This T cell receptor (beta chain) is from a study of T cells after yellow fever vaccination. The germline CDR1 and CDR2 sequences are SGHRS and YFSETQ. The CDR3 consists of 12 residues. V dropped 0 bases and J dropped 4 bases, with 3 bases sitting between them. UMIs were added to TCR cDNA along with a universal primer site when it was made by 5'RACE template switching. TCRdb independently ran MiXCR on the 5' RACE reads; one entry per CDR3 protein. This sample has around 150,000 distinct CDR3 sequences, with under 7.5% found just once. This clonotype showed up many times. The antigen remains undetermined. Study-wide results and limits: Weaker in magnitude, the secondary response showed a faster peak on day 5 versus 15.

The sequence derives from a man in his late teens or twenties who received the YFV17D yellow fever vaccine. The source was CD4+ T cells sorted from PBMCs, collected 5 days after the first yellow fever vaccination. The rearrangement joins TRBV5-1 to TRBJ2-3; D remains ambiguous. CDR3 nucleotides: TGCGCCAGCAGCTTGGAATCAGATACGCAGTATTTT. Translating it yields CASSLESDTQYF.